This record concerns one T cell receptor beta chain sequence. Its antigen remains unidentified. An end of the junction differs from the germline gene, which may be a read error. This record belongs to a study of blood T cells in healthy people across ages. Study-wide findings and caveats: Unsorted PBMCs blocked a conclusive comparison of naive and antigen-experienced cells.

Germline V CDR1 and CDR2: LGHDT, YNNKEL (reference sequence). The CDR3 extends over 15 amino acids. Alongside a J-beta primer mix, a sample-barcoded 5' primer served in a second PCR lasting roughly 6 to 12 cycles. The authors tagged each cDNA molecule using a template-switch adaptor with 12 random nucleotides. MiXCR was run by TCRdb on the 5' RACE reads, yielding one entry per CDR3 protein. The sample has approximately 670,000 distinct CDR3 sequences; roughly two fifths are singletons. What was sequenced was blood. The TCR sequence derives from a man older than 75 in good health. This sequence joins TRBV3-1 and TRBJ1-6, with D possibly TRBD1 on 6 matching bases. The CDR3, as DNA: TGCGTCAGCAGCCAAGATTGGGCAGGGGATTCACCCCTCCACTTT. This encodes CVSSQDWAGDSPLHF. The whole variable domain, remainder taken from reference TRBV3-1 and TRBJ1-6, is DTAVSQTPKYLVTQMGNDKSIKCEQNLGHDTMYWYKQDSKKFLKIMFSYNNKELIINETVPNRFSPKSPDKAHLNLHINSLELGDSAVYFCVSSQDWAGDSPLHFGNGTRLTVT.